This TCR beta chain was documented in a study of regulatory T cells in long-lasting Graves disease. Documented time point: persistent/refractory GD, antithyroid drugs over 5 years with positive TRAb. PBMC-extracted RNA yielded the TCR library. The ends were cut back, 3 bases at V and 3 bases at J, with 9 bases in the middle. The germline V gene encodes CDR1 ENHRY and CDR2 SYGVKD. The length of the CDR3 is 13 residues. This clonotype was observed a handful of times. CDR3-region Arm-PCR and iRepertoire HTBI primers produced the TCR beta libraries. TCRdb redid the calling of the multiplex PCR reads with MiXCR, one entry per CDR3 protein. Of approximately 400,000 distinct CDR3 sequences detected, about 20% appear once; the ten largest clones hold around 21%.

The genes are TRBV10-3 and TRBJ2-7; D is possibly TRBD1 (5 bases). The source of this sequence is a female donor with Graves disease. The input for sequencing was peripheral blood mononuclear cells (PBMCs), taken when the disease was refractory, from a patient treated with antithyroid drugs. This CDR3 reads CAISDNRHYEQYF. In nucleotides, the CDR3 is TGTGCCATCAGTGACAACAGGCACTACGAGCAGTACTTC.